One sample yielded the 18 T cell receptor beta chains listed below, sequenced in a study of OX40 agonist ivuxolimab in advanced cancers. This table comes from immunoSEQ multiplex PCR, and its TCRdb copy is limited to in-frame clones, with some not included. The sample carries over 55,000 clones, roughly 87% recorded once. The sample consisted of CD4+ or CD8+ T cells sorted from blood, taken in a trial of the OX40 agonist ivuxolimab. The source is an adult with an advanced solid tumor such as melanoma, head and neck, liver or kidney cancer.

This clone was detected once. The chain has TRBV21-1 and TRBJ2-1; the table's D call TRBD1 went unverified against the DNA. TRBV21-1 is marked as a pseudogene. The CDR3 has 14 residues. CDR3 in amino acids: CASSKRRDDREYFF. CDR3 bases: TGTGCCAGCAGCAAAAGGCGGGATGACAGGGAATACTTCTTC.

The genes are TRBV7-6 and TRBJ2-7; the D gene is possibly TRBD1 (6 bases). Germline loops: CDR1 SGHVS, CDR2 FNYEAQ. The V and J ends lost 2 bases and 0 bases respectively, with 11 bases between them. This CDR3 comprises 15 residues. CDR3 protein: CASSLRQGISYEQYV. CDR3 bases: TGTGCCAGCAGCTTAAGGCAGGGGATCTCCTACGAGCAGTACGTC.

J is TRBJ2-7 and V is TRBV4-3; a weak D match, TRBD2 (6 bases). Germline CDR1 reads LGHNA; CDR2 reads YSLEER. Trimming took 0 bases from V and 4 from J, leaving 16 bases between them. The CDR3 consists of 16 residues. CDR3 sequence reads: CASSQDSGEGGYEQYF. The CDR3 DNA reads TGCGCCAGCAGCCAAGATTCGGGAGAAGGTGGTTACGAGCAGTACTTC.

Details on this clone: Relative to the germline gene, one junction end is altered; a read error may explain this. The V gene is TRBV4-1, the J gene TRBJ2-3; weak D call: TRBD2 (5 bases). Looked up from germline, CDR1 is MGHRA and CDR2 is YSYEKL. This CDR3 has 14 residues. Here the CDR3 reads CASSQISSRDTQYF. The CDR3 coding sequence is TGCGCCAGCAGCCAAATTTCTAGCAGAGATACGCAGTATTTT.

This clone was detected a few times. The chain joins TRBV2 to TRBJ1-1; a possible D gene is TRBD1 (6 bases). With 6 bases removed from V and 0 bases from J, the gap between germline ends came to 8 bases. The CDR3 loop spans 13 amino acids. Germline V gene sequence: CDR1 SNHLY, CDR2 FYNNEI. The CDR3 here is CASRQGMNTEAFF. The CDR3 DNA reads TGTGCCAGCAGACAGGGCATGAACACTGAAGCTTTCTTT. The full variable domain, completed using reference TRBV2 and TRBJ1-1, is EPEVTQTPSHQVTQMGQEVILRCVPISNHLYFYWYRQILGQKVEFLVSFYNNEISEKSEIFDDQFSVERPDGSNFTLKIRSTKLEDSAMYFCASRQGMNTEAFFGQGTRLTVV.

This chain connects TRBV9 to TRBJ2-2; no clear D. The V end lost 3 bases, the J end lost 6 bases, and 9 bases lay between the germline ends. Germline loops: CDR1 SGDLS, CDR2 YYNGEE. The CDR3 extends over 13 amino acids. CDR3 nucleotides: TGTGCCAGCAGCGCCCCTAGTGCCGGGGAGCTGTTTTTT. Translating it yields CASSAPSAGELFF.

The chain links TRBV29-1 to TRBJ1-2, with D unclear. This CDR3 is built from 14 residues. Germline V gene lookup returns CDR1 SQVTM and CDR2 ANQGSEA. Trimming removed 7 bases from V and 0 bases from J, with 15 bases in between. The CDR3 reads CSADTSDANYGYTF. CDR3 in DNA: TGCAGCGCAGACACGTCGGATGCTAACTATGGCTACACCTTC. Together with reference TRBV29-1 and TRBJ1-2, the CDR3 gives the full variable domain: SAVISQKPSRDICQRGTSLTIQCQVDSQVTMMFWYRQQPGQSLTLIATANQGSEATYESGFVIDKFPISRPNLTFSTLTVSNMSPEDSSIYLCSADTSDANYGYTFGSGTRLTVV.

This chain links TRBV14 with TRBJ1-2; 9 nucleotides match TRBD1. Trimming removed 0 bases from V and 4 bases from J; junction bases left unmatched: 6. The V gene's germline CDR1 is SGHDN and CDR2 FVKESK. The CDR3 is 16 amino acids. The CDR3 reads CASSQDFTGGPYGYTF. Written as DNA, the CDR3 is TGTGCCAGCAGCCAAGATTTTACAGGGGGCCCCTATGGCTACACCTTC.

The CDR3 sequence is CASSLTLVGGQSYEQYF. The CDR3, as DNA: TGTGCCAGCAGCTTAACGTTGGTAGGGGGGCAATCCTACGAGCAGTACTTC. The chain carries TRBV7-3 and TRBJ2-7; either TRBD1 or TRBD2 may fit D (6 bases each). V lost 0 bases to trimming and J lost 1 base, with 16 bases between them. The CDR3 runs 17 residues. Per the germline V gene, CDR1 is SGHTA and CDR2 is FQGTGA.

The rearrangement uses TRBV6-6 and TRBJ1-1; D is unclear. The CDR3 spans 15 residues. The V gene's germline CDR1 is MNHNY and CDR2 SVGAGI (reference sequence). Trimming took 2 bases from V and 7 from J, leaving 17 bases between them. The CDR3 nucleotides are TGTGCCAGCAGTTACGATAAAATACCCCGGGGTGAAGCTTTCTTT. Translation gives CASSYDKIPRGEAFF.

This chain joins TRBV6-5 and TRBJ2-1; TRBD2 matches 8 bases. Germline trimming cut 6 bases from V and 4 bases from J; bases unmatched to any gene: 2. The length of the CDR3 is 13 residues. Germline assignment: CDR1 MNHEY and CDR2 SVGAGI. The CDR3 sequence is CASRSGGYNEQFF. DNA of the CDR3: TGTGCCAGCAGGAGCGGGGGATACAATGAGCAGTTCTTC.

This chain links TRBV19 with TRBJ1-1; D might be TRBD1 (5 bases). CDR1 is LNHDA and CDR2 is SQIVND in the germline V gene (reference sequence). The CDR3 sequence is 12 residues long. V lost 5 bases and J 4 bases, leaving 8 bases between the germline ends. The CDR3 region is CASSLGVTEAFF. As DNA, the CDR3 is TGTGCCAGTAGTCTAGGGGTCACTGAAGCTTTCTTT.

This rearrangement joins TRBV28 to TRBJ1-1; 8 bases agree with TRBD1. Germline trimming cut 4 bases from V and 4 bases from J; bases unmatched to any gene: 5. The CDR3 has 14 residues. In germline, CDR1 is MDHEN, CDR2 SYDVKM. CDR3 residues: CASSSLTGGTEAFF. CDR3 coding DNA: TGTGCCAGCAGTTCCCTCACAGGGGGCACTGAAGCTTTCTTT. The complete variable domain, with remaining parts taken from reference TRBV28 and TRBJ1-1, reads DVKVTQSSRYLVKRTGEKVFLECVQDMDHENMFWYRQDPGLGLRLIYFSYDVKMKEKGDIPEGYSVSREKKERFSLILESASTNQTSMYLCASSSLTGGTEAFFGQGTRLTVV.

This chain uses TRBV19 with TRBJ1-1, with D unclear. Trimming shortened V by 6 bases and J by 0 bases, and 8 bases separated the two germline ends. CDR1 and CDR2 from the germline V gene are LNHDA and SQIVND (reference sequence). This CDR3 has 13 amino acids. Here the CDR3 reads CASRANMNTEAFF. CDR3 in DNA: TGTGCCAGTAGGGCAAACATGAACACTGAAGCTTTCTTT. The complete variable domain, with remaining parts taken from reference TRBV19 and TRBJ1-1, reads DGGITQSPKYLFRKEGQNVTLSCEQNLNHDAMYWYRQDPGQGLRLIYYSQIVNDFQKGDIAEGYSVSREKKESFPLTVTSAQKNPTAFYLCASRANMNTEAFFGQGTRLTVV.

This clone was seen ten or more times. The chain recombines TRBV25-1 with TRBJ1-6, with 8 bases fitting TRBD1. Trimming removed 6 bases from V and 0 bases from J; junction bases left unmatched: 10. The CDR3 loop spans 18 amino acids. Germline V gene sequence: CDR1 MGHDK, CDR2 SYGVNS. The CDR3 reads CASRRQGSDLSYNSPLHF. The CDR3 nucleotides are TGTGCCAGCAGAAGACAGGGGTCGGACCTCTCCTATAATTCACCCCTCCACTTT.

The V call is TRBV2, the J call TRBJ2-5; D ambiguous. The V end lost 1 base, the J end lost 1 base, and 7 bases lay between the germline ends. The CDR3 loop spans 14 amino acids. Per the germline V gene, CDR1 is SNHLY and CDR2 is FYNNEI. CDR3 in amino acids: CASSEEPSQETQYF. The CDR3 coding sequence is TGTGCCAGCAGTGAAGAGCCGAGCCAAGAGACCCAGTACTTC.

This clone was observed once. The CDR3 here is CASSYSAVDSGNTIYF. DNA of the CDR3: TGTGCCAGCAGTTACTCGGCAGTAGACTCTGGAAACACCATATATTTT. The rearrangement links TRBV6-5 to TRBJ1-3; D is uncertain. Trimming left V 0 bases short and J 0 bases short, with 9 bases between. Germline assignment: CDR1 MNHEY and CDR2 SVGAGI. The CDR3 is 16 residues long.

V gene TRBV19 combines with J gene TRBJ2-2; D might be TRBD1 (6 bases). Germline CDR1 LNHDA, CDR2 SQIVND (reference sequence). CDR3 size: 15 residues. Trimming stripped 4 bases from V and 2 bases from J, with 11 bases between. CDR3 sequence (DNA): TGTGCCAGTAGTAACTGGGGGCCCAACACCGGGGAGCTGTTTTTT. It yields the protein CASSNWGPNTGELFF.